This TCR beta chain was identified during a study of blood T cells in healthy people across ages. Study-level background: Template switching captured about one barcoded beta molecule per two T cells.

General study points: Higher diversity, along with more naive CD4+ cells, distinguished long-lived donors from aged donors.

Through a sample-barcoded 5' primer and a J-beta primer mix, a second PCR was run for roughly 7 to 11 cycles. Every cDNA molecule carried a tag from a template-switch adaptor bearing 12 random nucleotides. TCRdb itself ran the 5' RACE reads through MiXCR, one entry per CDR3 protein. The repertoire holds roughly 1.4 million distinct CDR3 sequences, with approximately 59% as singletons. This clonotype was counted a single time. The antigen is unknown. Each donor had roughly 10 milliliters of peripheral blood drawn. Per germline, CDR1 DFQATT and CDR2 SNEGSKA (reference sequence). The J segment lost 0 bases and the V segment lost 6 bases, leaving 6 bases of the junction unmatched. This CDR3 is 14 amino acids long.

The genes are TRBV20-1 and TRBJ2-3; 7 positions agree with TRBD2. The specimen sequenced was blood. The origin of this receptor is a man between 18 and 35 years old in good health. CDR3 nucleotides: TGCAGTGCCCGGGGGGATGCTAGCACAGATACGCAGTATTTT. Encoded protein: CSARGDASTDTQYF.